Sequencing of this T cell receptor beta chain was carried out in a study of control samples from healthy donors and cancer patients. Germline CDR1 is SSHAT and CDR2 is FNYEAQ (reference sequence). The CDR3 has 15 residues. The V end was cut by 7 bases, the J end by 12 bases, with 25 bases between. Sequencing used immunoSEQ multiplex PCR; TCRdb keeps in-frame clones, though not all of them. Of some 120,000 clones listed, around 90% are singletons. This clone was picked up one time. V usage is TRBV7-7 and J usage is TRBJ2-1, with D possibly TRBD1 on 6 matching bases. This sequence was found in a man aged 40-50 years in good health. Sequenced: blood. The CDR3 DNA reads as TGTGCCAGCACCGAGAGATCCGAACAGGGAGAGTGGCAGTTCTTC. Translation: CASTERSEQGEWQFF.